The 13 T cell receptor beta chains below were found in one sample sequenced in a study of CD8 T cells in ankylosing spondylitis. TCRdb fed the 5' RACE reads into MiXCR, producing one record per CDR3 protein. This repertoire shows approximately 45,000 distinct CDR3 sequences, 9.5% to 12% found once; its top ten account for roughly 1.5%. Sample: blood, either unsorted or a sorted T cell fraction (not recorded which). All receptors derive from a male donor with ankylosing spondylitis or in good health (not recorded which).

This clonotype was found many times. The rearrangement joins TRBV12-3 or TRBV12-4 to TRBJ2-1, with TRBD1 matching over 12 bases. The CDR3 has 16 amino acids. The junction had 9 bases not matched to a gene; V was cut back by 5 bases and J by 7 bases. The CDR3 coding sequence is TGTGCCAGCAGTAAATATCCGGGACAGGGGGCAAATGAGCAGTTCTTC. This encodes CASSKYPGQGANEQFF.

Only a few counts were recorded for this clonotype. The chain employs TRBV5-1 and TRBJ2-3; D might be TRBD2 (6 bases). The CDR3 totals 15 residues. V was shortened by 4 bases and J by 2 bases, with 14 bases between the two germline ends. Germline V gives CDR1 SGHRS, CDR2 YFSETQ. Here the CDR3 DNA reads TGCGCCAGCAGCCCGGGGGTCATATACACAGATACGCAGTATTTT. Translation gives CASSPGVIYTDTQYF.

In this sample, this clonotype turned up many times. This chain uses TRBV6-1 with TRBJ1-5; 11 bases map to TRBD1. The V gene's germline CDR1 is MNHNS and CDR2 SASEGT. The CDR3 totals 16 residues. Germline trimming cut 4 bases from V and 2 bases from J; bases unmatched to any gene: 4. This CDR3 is CASSGPGQGGNQPQHF. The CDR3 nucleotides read TGTGCCAGCAGTGGCCCGGGACAGGGGGGCAATCAGCCCCAGCATTTT.

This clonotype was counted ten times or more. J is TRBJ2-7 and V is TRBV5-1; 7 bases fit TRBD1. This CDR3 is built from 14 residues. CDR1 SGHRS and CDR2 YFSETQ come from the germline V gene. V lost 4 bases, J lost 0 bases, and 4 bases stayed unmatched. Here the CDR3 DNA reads TGCGCCAGCAGCCAGACAGGGAGCTCCTACGAGCAGTACTTC. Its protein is CASSQTGSSYEQYF.

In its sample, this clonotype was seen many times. CDR3 region: CASTRDRRNTEAFF. The CDR3 DNA follows: TGTGCCAGCACCCGGGACAGGAGAAACACTGAAGCTTTCTTT. V usage is TRBV6-1 and J usage is TRBJ1-1; 8 bases match TRBD1. Germline V gene sequence: CDR1 MNHNS, CDR2 SASEGT. This CDR3 has 14 amino acids. V lost 7 bases and J lost 2; bases outside the gene matches: 6.

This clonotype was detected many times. In DNA, the CDR3 is TGCAGTGCTCGGAGCACAGGGGACACCTTC. This translates into CSARSTGDTF. V is TRBV20-1 and J is TRBJ1-2; 7 bases are shared with TRBD1. Germline CDR1 reads DFQATT; CDR2 reads SNEGSKA (reference sequence). This CDR3 is 10 amino acids long. Trimming removed 5 bases from V and 12 bases from J; junction bases left unmatched: 6.

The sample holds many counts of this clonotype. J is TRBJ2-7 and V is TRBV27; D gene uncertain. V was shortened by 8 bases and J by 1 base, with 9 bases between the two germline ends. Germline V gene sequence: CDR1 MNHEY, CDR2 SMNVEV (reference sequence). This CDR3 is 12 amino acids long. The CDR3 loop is CASARPSYEQYF. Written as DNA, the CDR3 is TGTGCCAGCGCTCGCCCGTCCTACGAGCAGTACTTC.

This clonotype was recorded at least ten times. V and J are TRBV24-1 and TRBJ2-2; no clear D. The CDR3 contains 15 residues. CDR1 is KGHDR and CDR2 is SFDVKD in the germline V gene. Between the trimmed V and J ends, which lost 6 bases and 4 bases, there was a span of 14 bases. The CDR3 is CATSPSVIRTGELFF. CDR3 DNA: TGTGCCACCAGTCCCTCGGTGATCCGCACCGGGGAGCTGTTTTTT.

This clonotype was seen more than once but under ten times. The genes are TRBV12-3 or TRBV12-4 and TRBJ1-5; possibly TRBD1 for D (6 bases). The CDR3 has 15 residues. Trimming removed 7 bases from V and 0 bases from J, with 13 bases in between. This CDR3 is CASTAGQYSNQPQHF. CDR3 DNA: TGTGCCAGCACCGCCGGACAGTATAGCAATCAGCCCCAGCATTTT.

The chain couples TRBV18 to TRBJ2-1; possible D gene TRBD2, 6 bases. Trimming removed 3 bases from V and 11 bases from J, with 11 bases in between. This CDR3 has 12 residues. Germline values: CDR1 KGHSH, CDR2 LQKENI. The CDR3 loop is CASSPAGTKQFF. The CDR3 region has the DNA TGTGCCAGCTCACCGGCGGGGACCAAGCAGTTCTTC.

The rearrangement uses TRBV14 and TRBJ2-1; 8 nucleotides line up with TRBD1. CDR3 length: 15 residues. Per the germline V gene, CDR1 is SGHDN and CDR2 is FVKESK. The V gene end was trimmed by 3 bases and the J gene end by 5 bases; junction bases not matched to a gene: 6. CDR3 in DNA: TGTGCCAGCAGCCAGGGAAGGGACAGGAACAATGAGCAGTTCTTC. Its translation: CASSQGRDRNNEQFF.

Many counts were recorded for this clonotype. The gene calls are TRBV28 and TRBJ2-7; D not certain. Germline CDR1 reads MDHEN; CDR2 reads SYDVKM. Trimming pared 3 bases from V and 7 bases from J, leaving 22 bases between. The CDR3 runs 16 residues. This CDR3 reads CASSFPQARWRHEQYF. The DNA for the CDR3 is TGTGCCAGCAGTTTCCCCCAAGCCCGCTGGAGACATGAGCAGTACTTC. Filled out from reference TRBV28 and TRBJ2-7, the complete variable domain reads DVKVTQSSRYLVKRTGEKVFLECVQDMDHENMFWYRQDPGLGLRLIYFSYDVKMKEKGDIPEGYSVSREKKERFSLILESASTNQTSMYLCASSFPQARWRHEQYFGPGTRLTVT.

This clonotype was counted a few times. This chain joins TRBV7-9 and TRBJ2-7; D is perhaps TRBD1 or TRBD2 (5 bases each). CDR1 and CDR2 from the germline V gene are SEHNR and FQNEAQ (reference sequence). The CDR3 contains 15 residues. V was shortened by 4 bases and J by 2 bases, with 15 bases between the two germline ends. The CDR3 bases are TGTGCCAGCAGCTCTTCTCGGGACGGTACCTACGAGCAGTACTTC. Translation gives CASSSSRDGTYEQYF.